This T cell receptor beta chain was profiled in a study of blood T cells in healthy people across ages. Regarding this clonotype: The target antigen is unknown.

A second roughly 6 to 12 cycle PCR used barcoded and J-beta primers. TCRdb redid the calling of the 5' RACE reads with MiXCR, one entry per CDR3 protein. This sample has about 780,000 distinct CDR3 sequences, with 62% found just once. Notes on the study in general: Samples with more naive T cells showed higher observed beta diversity.

The CDR3 runs 16 residues. The ends were cut back, 4 bases at V and 5 bases at J, with 16 bases in the middle. Germline V gene lookup returns CDR1 KGHDR and CDR2 SFDVKD. V usage is TRBV24-1 and J usage is TRBJ2-2; D gene uncertain. The receptor was isolated from a man aged 25 to 40 in good health. The specimen sequenced was blood. In DNA form, the CDR3 reads TGTGCCACCAGTGACCCTATTGGGAAGTCGACCGGGGAGCTGTTTTTT. This encodes CATSDPIGKSTGELFF.